The rows below give T cell receptor beta chains drawn from one sample of a study of molecular identifiers for immune sequencing clone quantification. TCRdb reanalysed the PCR reads using MiXCR and keeps one entry per CDR3 protein. Counted here are approximately 37,000 distinct CDR3 sequences, about a fifth occurring once; the ten biggest clones make up about 1.2%. What was sequenced was naive CD8+ T cells from blood, with Jurkat cell RNA spiked in. The receptors shown here come from a human donor in good health. Some libraries in this study had Jurkat cell RNA spiked in. Both conserved end residues are part of each CDR3. A D gene is named only where the DNA matches it firmly. Where a row states a size, it is once, few, many or the class of an expanded clone; other rows omit it.

V	D	size	J	CDR3	DNA
TRBV12-3/TRBV12-4	-	many	TRBJ2-2	CASRATGTNTGELFF	TGTGCCAGCAGAGCTACGGGGACGAACACCGGGGAGCTGTTTTTT
TRBV12-3/TRBV12-4	-	many	TRBJ2-7	CASSWGMTSYEQYF	TGTGCCAGCAGTTGGGGGATGACCTCCTACGAGCAGTACTTC
TRBV27	-	few	TRBJ2-1	CASSPSPSSYNEQFF	TGTGCCAGCAGTCCCAGCCCCAGCTCCTACAATGAGCAGTTCTTC
TRBV20-1	TRBD1	many	TRBJ2-7	CSARYYRGYEQYF	TGCAGTGCTAGATACTACAGGGGGTACGAGCAGTACTTC
TRBV4-2	-	-	TRBJ2-7	CASSPTGTLYEQYF	TGTGCCAGCAGCCCGACCGGGACACTCTACGAGCAGTACTTC
TRBV4-3	TRBD1	many	TRBJ1-1	CASSQDWQGVFTEAFF	TGCGCCAGCAGCCAAGATTGGCAGGGGGTTTTCACTGAAGCTTTCTTT
TRBV6-2/TRBV6-3	-	many	TRBJ2-1	CASSSDSRNEQFF	TGTGCCAGCAGCTCGGATTCGCGTAATGAGCAGTTCTTC
TRBV2	-	many	TRBJ2-7	CASTEQGSSGYEQYF	TGTGCCAGCACCGAGCAGGGGAGTTCCGGCTACGAGCAGTACTTC
TRBV30	TRBD2	-	TRBJ2-5	CAWTRTSRQETQYF	TGTGCCTGGACAAGGACTAGCCGTCAAGAGACCCAGTACTTC
TRBV19	-	once	TRBJ1-5	CASTPGGGLSSQPQHF	TGTGCCAGTACCCCTGGCGGCGGATTAAGCAGTCAGCCCCAGCATTTT
TRBV23-1	-	many	TRBJ2-1	CASSQSSGNGAYNEQFF	TGCGCCAGCAGTCAATCGTCGGGGAATGGGGCCTACAATGAGCAGTTCTTC
TRBV3-1	TRBD1	-	TRBJ2-5	CASSQGVKAFGQGEETQYF	TGTGCCAGCAGCCAAGGGGTTAAAGCGTTTGGACAGGGGGAAGAGACCCAGTACTTC
TRBV12-3/TRBV12-4	-	-	TRBJ1-5	CASSFAGESNQPQHF	TGTGCCAGCAGTTTCGCCGGGGAGAGCAATCAGCCCCAGCATTTT
TRBV2	TRBD2	many	TRBJ2-7	CASSGGGSYEQYF	TGTGCCAGCAGTGGCGGGGGTAGTTACGAGCAGTACTTC
TRBV4-3	-	many	TRBJ1-4	CASSQGSPANEKLFF	TGCGCCAGCAGCCAAGGGTCCCCAGCGAATGAAAAACTGTTTTTT
TRBV12-3/TRBV12-4	TRBD2	many	TRBJ2-7	CASSPGLPHNEQYF	TGTGCCAGCAGCCCGGGACTACCACATAACGAGCAGTACTTC
TRBV5-3	-	-	TRBJ2-7	CASSPAGVRSYEQYF	TGTGCCAGCAGCCCCGCGGGTGTTCGCTCCTACGAGCAGTACTTC
TRBV4-1	-	-	TRBJ1-2	CASSQGRQAIGYTF	TGCGCCAGCAGCCAGGGCCGACAGGCTATTGGCTACACCTTC
TRBV11-2	-	many	TRBJ2-3	CASRPPYTDTQYF	TGTGCCAGCAGGCCCCCCTACACAGATACGCAGTATTTT
TRBV29-1	-	many	TRBJ2-1	CSVEPPLSAGEQFF	TGCAGCGTTGAACCCCCTTTATCCGCGGGGGAGCAGTTCTTC
TRBV7-9	-	many	TRBJ1-1	CASSLVGFGNTEAFF	TGTGCCAGCAGCTTAGTAGGCTTTGGGAACACTGAAGCTTTCTTT
TRBV2	-	many	TRBJ2-7	CASSMPQDSTYEQYF	TGTGCCAGCAGTATGCCCCAGGACAGTACCTACGAGCAGTACTTC
TRBV30	-	many	TRBJ2-2	CAWSVLVNTGELFF	TGTGCCTGGAGTGTACTAGTCAACACCGGGGAGCTGTTTTTT
TRBV20-1	TRBD2	many	TRBJ2-7	CSATLIAGADEQYF	TGCAGTGCTACCCTTATAGCGGGGGCCGACGAGCAGTACTTC
TRBV6-5	-	many	TRBJ2-1	CASSYNAGPYNEQFF	TGTGCCAGCAGTTACAATGCGGGACCATACAATGAGCAGTTCTTC
TRBV18	-	many	TRBJ2-3	CASSPPSTDTQYF	TGTGCCAGCTCACCACCGAGCACAGATACGCAGTATTTT
TRBV29-1	-	many	TRBJ1-5	CSVLPGDNQPQHF	TGCAGCGTTCTACCGGGAGACAATCAGCCCCAGCATTTT
TRBV6-5	TRBD2	many	TRBJ2-1	CASSYSTSGGGEQFF	TGTGCCAGCAGTTACTCGACTAGCGGTGGGGGTGAGCAGTTCTTC
TRBV5-1	-	many	TRBJ2-7	CASSLASGTYEQYF	TGTGCCAGCAGCTTAGCGTCCGGGACCTACGAGCAGTACTTC
TRBV6-5	-	many	TRBJ2-5	CASSYSIGVQETQYF	TGTGCCAGCAGTTACTCGATAGGCGTCCAAGAGACCCAGTACTTC
TRBV6-5	-	-	TRBJ2-3	CASSYTNTDTQYF	TGTGCCAGCAGTTACACCAACACAGATACGCAGTATTTT
TRBV3-1	-	many	TRBJ2-7	CASSQEPSYEQYF	TGTGCCAGCAGCCAAGAGCCCAGCTACGAGCAGTACTTC
TRBV18	TRBD1	many	TRBJ1-4	CASSRDRETTNEKLFF	TGTGCCAGCTCACGGGACAGGGAAACAACTAATGAAAAACTGTTTTTT
TRBV2	TRBD2	many	TRBJ2-5	CASNGLAGPQETQYF	TGTGCCAGCAACGGACTAGCGGGACCCCAAGAGACCCAGTACTTC
TRBV20-1	-	many	TRBJ2-2	CSARAGTVANTGELFF	TGCAGTGCTAGAGCCGGGACCGTAGCTAACACCGGGGAGCTGTTTTTT